This T cell receptor beta chain appears in the sequencing data of a study of blood T cell repertoires in COVID-19 (TCRdb year 2020). Describing the broader study: Collaborator samples came from the United States, Italy and Spain and covered acute and convalescent phases of COVID-19. The prospective study material was composed of cDNA or gDNA derived from T cells, B-cell-depleted T cells, or PBMCs. The dataset comprised deeply sampled blood TCRbeta repertoires from subjects exposed to, actively infected with, or recovered from COVID-19. The repertoires were made available in a free public database intended to serve as a resource for research on the immune response to SARS-CoV-2. Samples were obtained from the ongoing ImmuneRACE study (first 160 participants) and from 1,254 subjects provided by 6 global collaborators. Nearly every sample came with metadata listing a de-identified subject ID, COVID-19 status, age in years and sex. Where HLA class I and class II types were available, the types were taken from metadata supplied by the sample provider, not from assay-based typing.

Concerning this clone itself: It has no known antigen specificity. No base quality values were provided; no much bigger clone lies one nucleotide off.

Summary of the overall study and its limitations: Clinical and demographic metadata were provided uncurated, with the amount varying by source and participant.

TCRbeta CDR3 regions were amplified from genomic DNA by means of the immunoSEQ Assay, a bias-controlled multiplex PCR. The original pipeline was this. Nucleated cell counts per sample were estimated from amplification of reference gene primers within the assay. Sequence reads were collapsed and filtered to measure the absolute abundance of every unique TCRbeta CDR3 rearrangement. For each sample, productive Simpson clonality was calculated by taking the square root of Simpson's diversity index across productive rearrangements. TCRdb limited this immuneACCESS table to in-frame rearrangements with V and J called. A share of clones is missing; checked studies link under half to unresolved V genes, and the rest is unexplained. D and trimming come from the DNA, and the V and J calls and clone size come from that table. This sample is represented by around 170,000 clones; about 84% of them were singletons. Clones ranked in the top ten supply approximately 12% of the sample.

The CDR3 contains 13 residues, cysteine and phenylalanine counted. Left in the record is the CDR3 DNA by itself, 39 bases read in frame from the first base. V drops 6 bases and J drops 2 bases, leaving 10 bases in between. CDR1 and CDR2, looked up from the germline V gene, are SGHVS and FQNEAQ. In the prospective study, participants were roughly 18 to 100 years old, resided in about two dozen geographic areas of the United States, and were enrolled through a virtual design. In the prospective study, cohorts were assigned on the basis of participant-reported clinical history obtained from a screening survey and a study questionnaire. Recovered participants in ImmuneRACE Cohort 3 were defined by two consecutive negative NP/OP PCR tests, clearance by a healthcare professional, or resolution of symptoms. In the prospective study, mobile phlebotomists collected whole blood, serum and a nasopharyngeal or oropharyngeal swab from each participant. Additional blood draws and questionnaires over an approximately 2-month period could optionally be provided by prospective study participants. Before DNA extraction, blood samples from the prospective study were shipped at room temperature or frozen.

This chain joins TRBV7-8 to TRBJ2-5, with no confident D gene call. Sequences were obtained from PBMCs or T cells enriched from blood (not recorded which). The TCR sequence derives from a man aged 50 or older who had recovered from COVID-19. The DNA sequence follows: TGTGCCAGCAGGGGCAAATTTCAAGAGACCCAGTACTTC. Its translation reads: CASRGKFQETQYF.